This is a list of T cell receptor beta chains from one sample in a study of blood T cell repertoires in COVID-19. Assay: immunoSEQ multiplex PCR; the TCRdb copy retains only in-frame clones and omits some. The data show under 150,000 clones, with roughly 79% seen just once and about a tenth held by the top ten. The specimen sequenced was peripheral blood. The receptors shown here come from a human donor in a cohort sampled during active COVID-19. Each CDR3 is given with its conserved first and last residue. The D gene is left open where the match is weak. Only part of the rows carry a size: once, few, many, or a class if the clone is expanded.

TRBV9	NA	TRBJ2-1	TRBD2	TGTGCCAGCAGCCCTGGGACTAGCGGGGCCAATGAGCAGTTCTTC	CASSPGTSGANEQFF
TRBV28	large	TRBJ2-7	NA	TGTGCCAGCAGTTTATTAGGGGGATCACTCTACGAGCAGTACTTC	CASSLLGGSLYEQYF
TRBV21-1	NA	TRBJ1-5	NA	TGTGCCAGCAGCAAAGAGGGGGCCGAATATAGCAATCAGCCCCAGCATTTT	CASSKEGAEYSNQPQHF
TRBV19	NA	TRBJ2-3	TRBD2	TGTGCCAGTAGTATGAATAGCGGGGGAACAGATACGCAGTATTTT	CASSMNSGGTDTQYF
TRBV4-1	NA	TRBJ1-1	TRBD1	TGCGCCAGCAGCCCCCAGAGGTGGACAGGGACCACTGAAGCTTTCTTT	CASSPQRWTGTTEAFF
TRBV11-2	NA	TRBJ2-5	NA	TGTGCCAGCAGCCCAACCGGTCGAGAGACCCAGTACTTC	CASSPTGRETQYF
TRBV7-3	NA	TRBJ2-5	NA	TGTGCCAGCAGCCCGACGGGGTTGGAGACCCAGTACTTC	CASSPTGLETQYF
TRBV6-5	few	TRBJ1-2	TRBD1	TGTGCCACCCCGCCGGGACAGCTTAAGGAGTATGGCTACACCTTC	CATPPGQLKEYGYTF
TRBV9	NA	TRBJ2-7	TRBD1	TGTGCCAGCAGCGTAGCGACAGGGCGGTACGAGCAGTACTTC	CASSVATGRYEQYF
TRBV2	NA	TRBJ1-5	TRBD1	TGTGCCAGCAGTGGGGACAGGGGACGGGGCAATCAGCCCCAGCATTTT	CASSGDRGRGNQPQHF
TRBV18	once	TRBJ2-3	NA	TGTGCCAGCTCACCAGCGGGGCCTAGCACAGATACGCAGTATTTT	CASSPAGPSTDTQYF
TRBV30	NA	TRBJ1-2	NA	TGTGCCTGGAGTGTACAGGGCGGCTATGGCTACACCTTC	CAWSVQGGYGYTF
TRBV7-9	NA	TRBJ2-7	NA	TGTGCCAGCAGCTTAGATCCCGGGACAAGTAACTACGAGCAGTACTTC	CASSLDPGTSNYEQYF
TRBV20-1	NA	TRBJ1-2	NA	TGCAGCGTAAGAACAAGCTATGGCTACACCTTC	CSVRTSYGYTF
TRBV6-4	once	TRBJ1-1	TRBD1	TGTGCCAGCAGCTACGGACAGGGGGCTGAAGCTTTCTTT	CASSYGQGAEAFF
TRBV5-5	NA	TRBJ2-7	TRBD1	TGTGCCAGCAGCAACGCCGGGACAGGGTACTCCTACGAGCAGTACTTC	CASSNAGTGYSYEQYF
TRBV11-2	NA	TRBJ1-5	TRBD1	TGTGCCAGCAGCTCAGGGACAGGGAATCAGCCCCAGCATTTT	CASSSGTGNQPQHF
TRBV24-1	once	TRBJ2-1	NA	TGTGCCACCAGTGATTTCACCGGGGGGCAATGGGAGCAGTTCTTC	CATSDFTGGQWEQFF
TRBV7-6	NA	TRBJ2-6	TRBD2	TGTGCCAGCAGCTCCGCTCGGGGCGGGGGGCCTGGGGCCAACGTCCTGACTTTC	CASSSARGGGPGANVLTF
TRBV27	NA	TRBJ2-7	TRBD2	TGTGCCAGCAGGCCGGGGGGGGCCTACGAGCAGTACTTC	CASRPGGAYEQYF
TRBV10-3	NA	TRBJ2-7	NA	TGTGCCATCAGTGATCGGGATGAGCAGTACTTC	CAISDRDEQYF
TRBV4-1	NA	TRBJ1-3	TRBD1	TGCGCCAGCAGCCAAGTTCCAGACAGGGACTCTGGAAACACCATATATTTT	CASSQVPDRDSGNTIYF
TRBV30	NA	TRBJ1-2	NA	TGTGCCTGGAGTGTTCAGGGTACTAGCTCTGGCTACACCTTC	CAWSVQGTSSGYTF
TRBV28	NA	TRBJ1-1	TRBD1	TGTGCCAGCAGTCTCATCCCCGGGACAGGGACCTACACTGAAGCTTTCTTT	CASSLIPGTGTYTEAFF
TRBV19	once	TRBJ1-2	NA	TGTGCCAGTAGCGGCAAGGGGGTGCGGGGGAACTATGGCTACACCTTC	CASSGKGVRGNYGYTF
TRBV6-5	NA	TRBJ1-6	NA	TGTGCCAGCAGTCCCTCTCGCGGGAATTCACCCCTCCACTTT	CASSPSRGNSPLHF
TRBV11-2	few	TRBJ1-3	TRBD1	TGTGCCAGCAGCCCCCTAGGGACAGGCGACGGAAACACCATATATTTT	CASSPLGTGDGNTIYF
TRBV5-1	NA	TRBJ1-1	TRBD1	TGCGCCAGCAGCTTCGGGACAGGGGGCGTCGGGACTGAAGCTTTCTTT	CASSFGTGGVGTEAFF
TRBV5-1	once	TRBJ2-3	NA	TGCGCCAGCAGCCACAGGCTGGGGGCCGTAGGCACAGATACGCAGTATTTT	CASSHRLGAVGTDTQYF
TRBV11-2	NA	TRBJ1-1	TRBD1	TGTGCCAGCAGCACTAACAGGGGAATAGACACTGAAGCTTTCTTT	CASSTNRGIDTEAFF
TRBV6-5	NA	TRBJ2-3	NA	TGTGCCAGCAGTTACGAGGGGGGGCTTCGCACAGATACGCAGTATTTT	CASSYEGGLRTDTQYF
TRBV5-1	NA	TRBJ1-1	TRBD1	TGCGCCAGCAGCCTTGGCCGACAGGGAGGAACTGAAGCTTTCTTT	CASSLGRQGGTEAFF
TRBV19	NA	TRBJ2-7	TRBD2	TGTGCCAGTAGTAATGAGCGGGGGGGCGAGCAGTACTTC	CASSNERGGEQYF
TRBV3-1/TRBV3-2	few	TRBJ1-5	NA	TGTGCCAGCAGCCAATGGGAGGGGTCTCAGCCCCAGCATTTT	CASSQWEGSQPQHF
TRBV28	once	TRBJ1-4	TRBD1	TGTGCCAGTAAAGAACAGGGGTCGAACAATGAAAAACTGTTTTTT	CASKEQGSNNEKLFF
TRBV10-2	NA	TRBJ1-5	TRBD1	TGCGCCAGCAGCCAGGGGGCAGGTCAGCCCCAGCATTTT	CASSQGAGQPQHF
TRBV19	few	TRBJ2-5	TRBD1	TGTGCCAGTAGCTACTCCGGGACAGGATATCAAGAGACCCAGTACTTC	CASSYSGTGYQETQYF
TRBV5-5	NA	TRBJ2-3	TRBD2	TGTGCCAGCAGCCTCCTAGCGGGAGCTAGCACAGATACGCAGTATTTT	CASSLLAGASTDTQYF
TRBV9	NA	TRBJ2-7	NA	TGTGCCTGCAGCGGTGCGGGTGGACTCACCTACGAGCAGTACTTC	CACSGAGGLTYEQYF
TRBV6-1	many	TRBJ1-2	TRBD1	TGTGCCAGCAGTGAAGGAAGGGGACAGGGGGCTGGCTACACCTTC	CASSEGRGQGAGYTF
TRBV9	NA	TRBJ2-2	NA	TGTGCCAGCAGCGTAGCGGCGGACACCGGGGAGCTGTTTTTT	CASSVAADTGELFF
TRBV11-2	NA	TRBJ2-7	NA	TGTGCCAGCAGCTTAGGGCAGGGTAGATCCTACGAGCAGTACTTC	CASSLGQGRSYEQYF
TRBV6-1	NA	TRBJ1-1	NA	TGTGCCAGCAGTGAATTATATAGCGGAGGGATAGGTGCTGAAGCTTTCTTT	CASSELYSGGIGAEAFF
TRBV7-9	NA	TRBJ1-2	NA	TGTGCCAGCAGCCAAGAGAGTAGTTCCTATGGCTACACCTTC	CASSQESSSYGYTF
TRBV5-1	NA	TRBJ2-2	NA	TGCGCCAGCAGCTTAGATCTGACAGTGAACACCGGGGAGCTGTTTTTT	CASSLDLTVNTGELFF
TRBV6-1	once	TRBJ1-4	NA	TGTGCCAGCAGTGAGGGGAGAACACATGAAAAACTGTTTTTT	CASSEGRTHEKLFF
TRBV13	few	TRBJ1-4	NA	TGTGCCAGCAGCTTGGGGGGAAAACTGTTTTTT	CASSLGGKLFF
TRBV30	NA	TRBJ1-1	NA	TGTGCCTGGAGTGGGGGCCGAGAGGCTTTCTTT	CAWSGGREAFF
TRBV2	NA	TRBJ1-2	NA	TGTGCCAGCAGTGAGGGGGGTGATTGGGGCTACACCTTC	CASSEGGDWGYTF